The 25 T cell receptor beta chains given below trace back to one sample, sequenced in a study of blood T cell repertoires in COVID-19. Profiled with immunoSEQ multiplex PCR; TCRdb holds only in-frame clones, not every one. The sample has fewer than 300,000 clones, just over 90% seen once. The sample was peripheral blood. These receptors all come from a woman aged 30 to 39 with COVID-19, enrolled during active disease.

J is TRBJ2-3 and V is TRBV21-1; no DNA check was done on the table's D call, TRBD1. TRBV21-1 represents a pseudogene. The CDR3 has 14 amino acids. The CDR3 here is CASSKARQTDTQYF. The CDR3 DNA reads TGTGCCAGCAGCAAAGCCCGACAAACAGATACGCAGTATTTT.

The rearrangement uses TRBV27 and TRBJ1-5; D not certain. The CDR3 runs 15 residues. Trimming took 2 bases from V and 3 from J, leaving 11 bases between them. Germline assignment: CDR1 MNHEY and CDR2 SMNVEV (reference sequence). The CDR3 reads CASSLIPTLNQPQHF. CDR3 bases: TGTGCCAGCAGTTTAATCCCCACTCTCAATCAGCCCCAGCATTTT.

The genes are TRBV7-3 and TRBJ2-2, with a weak D call TRBD2 (5 bases). Germline loops: CDR1 SGHTA, CDR2 FQGTGA. Trimming left V 5 bases short and J 2 bases short, with 15 bases between. This CDR3 spans 16 amino acids. CDR3 DNA sequence: TGTGCCAGCAGCCGAGAACTAGTCCCCAACACCGGGGAGCTGTTTTTT. This sequence encodes CASSRELVPNTGELFF.

J is TRBJ1-5 and V is TRBV19, with 7 nucleotides matching TRBD1. V dropped 1 base and J dropped 0; count of bases not matched to a gene: 15. This CDR3 has 20 amino acids. Germline-derived CDR1 and CDR2 are LNHDA and SQIVND (reference sequence). The DNA of the CDR3 is TGTGCCAGTAGTATAGCCATGGGACAGTTGTGGGGCTATAGCAATCAGCCCCAGCATTTT. Translated: CASSIAMGQLWGYSNQPQHF.

The chain combines TRBV20-1 with TRBJ1-4; D not certain. This CDR3 is 11 amino acids long. CDR1 and CDR2 from the germline V gene are DFQATT and SNEGSKA (reference sequence). V was cut by 6 bases and J by 8 bases, with 10 bases left in between. This CDR3 is CSAEGSEKLFF. The DNA for the CDR3 is TGCAGTGCGGAGGGTTCGGAAAAACTGTTTTTT.

The V call is TRBV14, the J call TRBJ2-1; 9 positions match TRBD2. V was pared by 0 bases and J by 3 bases, with 9 bases of the junction left unmatched. CDR1 SGHDN and CDR2 FVKESK come from the germline V gene. CDR3 length: 18 residues. The CDR3 spells CASSQELSGRPLYNEQFF. The DNA of the CDR3 is TGTGCCAGCAGCCAAGAATTGAGCGGGAGGCCCCTCTACAATGAGCAGTTCTTC.

This chain uses TRBV6-2 or TRBV6-3 with TRBJ1-1; D may be TRBD1 (6 bases). This CDR3 has 13 amino acids. Germline CDR1 is MNHEY and CDR2 is SVGEGT. V shed 0 bases and J shed 8 bases, with 10 bases lying between them. In nucleotides, the CDR3 is TGTGCCAGCAGTTACTCCCCGGACAGAGAAGCTTTCTTT. As protein: CASSYSPDREAFF.

V gene TRBV5-4 combines with J gene TRBJ2-3, with D perhaps matching TRBD1 (6 bases). The V gene's germline CDR1 is SGHNT and CDR2 YYREEE (reference sequence). The CDR3 is made up of 15 amino acids. V was clipped by 0 bases and J by 4 bases, with 12 bases between them. CDR3 coding DNA: TGTGCCAGCAGCTTGGTACAGGGTGTGGCAGATACGCAGTATTTT. Translation: CASSLVQGVADTQYF.

This clone was detected a few times. The rearrangement joins TRBV7-9 to TRBJ1-4; D remains ambiguous. Germline-derived CDR1 and CDR2 are SEHNR and FQNEAQ (reference sequence). V dropped 5 bases and J dropped 7 bases, with 8 bases sitting between them. The CDR3 is 12 amino acids. The DNA of the CDR3 is TGTGCCAGCAGCAACCGGGGTGAAAAACTGTTTTTT. It is translated as CASSNRGEKLFF. Drawing the rest from reference TRBV7-9 and TRBJ1-4, the complete variable domain is DTGVSQNPRHKITKRGQNVTFRCDPISEHNRLYWYRQTLGQGPEFLTYFQNEAQLEKSRLLSDRFSAERPKGSFSTLEIQRTEQGDSAMYLCASSNRGEKLFFGSGTQLSVL.

V and J are TRBV7-2 and TRBJ2-1; the match to TRBD2 covers 11 bases. V gave up 5 bases and J gave up 0 bases; unmatched junction bases: 3. Germline V gene lookup returns CDR1 SGHTA and CDR2 FQGNSA. The CDR3 runs 16 residues. The CDR3 is CASSPLAGGSYNEQFF. DNA for the CDR3: TGTGCCAGCAGCCCCCTAGCGGGAGGCTCCTACAATGAGCAGTTCTTC.

This clone was seen a single time. The rearrangement uses TRBV19 and TRBJ1-6; D not resolved. The CDR3 contains 18 residues. Germline loops: CDR1 LNHDA, CDR2 SQIVND (reference sequence). V gave up 3 bases and J gave up 0 bases, with 15 bases separating them. This CDR3 reads CASSILALTSSYNSPLHF. CDR3 DNA: TGTGCCAGTAGTATTCTAGCTTTGACGAGCTCCTATAATTCACCCCTCCACTTT.

V gene TRBV28 combines with J gene TRBJ1-5; D uncertain. Trimming removed 7 bases at V and 1 base at J, with 14 bases between. The germline V gene encodes CDR1 MDHEN and CDR2 SYDVKM. The CDR3 sequence is 15 residues long. The CDR3 sequence is CASNPGIGSNQPQHF. CDR3 coding DNA: TGTGCCAGCAATCCAGGTATTGGGAGCAATCAGCCCCAGCATTTT. Variable domain in full (rest from reference TRBV28 and TRBJ1-5): DVKVTQSSRYLVKRTGEKVFLECVQDMDHENMFWYRQDPGLGLRLIYFSYDVKMKEKGDIPEGYSVSREKKERFSLILESASTNQTSMYLCASNPGIGSNQPQHFGDGTRLSIL.

CDR3 sequence (DNA): TGTGCCAGCAGCCTGGGAGGGGTCTCGAGTGGCTACACCTTC. This sequence encodes CASSLGGVSSGYTF. The rearrangement links TRBV7-2 to TRBJ1-2; D is possibly TRBD1 (5 bases). The V end was cut by 5 bases, the J end by 7 bases, with 17 bases between. The CDR3 runs 14 residues. Per the germline V gene, CDR1 is SGHTA and CDR2 is FQGNSA. Together with reference TRBV7-2 and TRBJ1-2, the CDR3 gives the full variable domain: GAGVSQSPSNKVTEKGKDVELRCDPISGHTALYWYRQSLGQGLEFLIYFQGNSAPDKSGLPSDRFSAERTGGSVSTLTIQRTQQEDSAVYLCASSLGGVSSGYTFGSGTRLTVV.

The chain uses TRBV5-4 and TRBJ2-1; D may be TRBD2 (6 bases). The germline V and J ends were trimmed by 4 bases and 4 bases, with 18 bases remaining between them. CDR1 and CDR2 (germline): SGHNT, YYREEE (reference sequence). The CDR3 consists of 16 residues. This CDR3 is CASSVPSGRDYNEQFF. The CDR3 DNA is TGTGCCAGCAGCGTCCCTTCCGGGAGAGATTACAATGAGCAGTTCTTC.

This sequence joins TRBV27 and TRBJ2-7, with D possibly matching TRBD2 (5 bases). Trimming took off 1 base at V and 3 bases at J, with 19 bases between the two ends. Germline V lookup: CDR1 MNHEY, CDR2 SMNVEV (reference sequence). CDR3 length equals 17 residues. CDR3 nucleotide sequence: TGTGCCAGCAGTTTATTAAAGGGCGTTGGACTGATCTACGAGCAGTACTTC. This encodes CASSLLKGVGLIYEQYF.

The V gene is TRBV27, the J gene TRBJ2-7; TRBD2 matches at 9 bases. V shed 5 bases, J shed 2 bases, and the junction held 10 bases outside the gene matches. Germline V gene lookup returns CDR1 MNHEY and CDR2 SMNVEV (reference sequence). The CDR3 consists of 16 residues. CDR3: CASSPSRTSAPYEQYF. DNA of the CDR3: TGTGCCAGCAGTCCCTCCAGGACTAGCGCACCCTACGAGCAGTACTTC.

The chain joins TRBV10-3 to TRBJ1-3; no clear D. CDR1 is ENHRY and CDR2 is SYGVKD in the germline V gene. This CDR3 has 17 amino acids. V lost 2 bases, J lost 2 bases, and 16 bases lay in between. The CDR3 sequence: CAISEILAGGPGNTIYF. The DNA for the CDR3 is TGTGCCATCAGTGAGATACTAGCGGGAGGGCCTGGAAACACCATATATTTT.

The chain couples TRBV6-5 to TRBJ2-7; 8 nucleotides line up with TRBD1. From germline, CDR1 is MNHEY and CDR2 SVGAGI. V lost 6 bases to trimming and J lost 3 bases; unmatched junction nucleotides: 4. This CDR3 has 13 amino acids. CDR3 sequence (DNA): TGTGCCAGCAGGCGACAGGGGATCTACGAGCAGTACTTC. Protein sequence: CASRRQGIYEQYF.

This clone was counted only a few times. The chain employs TRBV20-1 and TRBJ2-7; D not resolved. V lost 6 bases and J 3 bases, leaving 9 bases between the germline ends. This CDR3 comprises 11 residues. Germline-derived CDR1 and CDR2 are DFQATT and SNEGSKA (reference sequence). The CDR3 loop reads CSAPSFYEQYF. DNA of the CDR3: TGCAGTGCCCCTAGTTTCTACGAGCAGTACTTC.

The chain joins TRBV9 to TRBJ2-1; unclear D gene. With 0 bases removed from V and 8 bases from J, the gap between germline ends came to 6 bases. Germline CDR1 and CDR2: SGDLS and YYNGEE. This CDR3 comprises 12 residues. In DNA form, the CDR3 reads TGTGCCAGCAGCGTAGGGAGCTATGAGCAGTTCTTC. Translating gives CASSVGSYEQFF.

This chain links TRBV19 with TRBJ1-5; 9 bases agree with TRBD1. V was clipped by 5 bases and J by 2 bases; unmatched bases: 16. CDR1 LNHDA and CDR2 SQIVND come from the germline V gene (reference sequence). CDR3 length: 19 residues. CDR3 DNA: TGTGCCAGTAGTGTACGAGAGACGGGACAGGGTGGAGGCAATCAGCCCCAGCATTTT. This encodes CASSVRETGQGGGNQPQHF.

A single count supports this clone. V is TRBV29-1 and J is TRBJ2-1; D might be TRBD2 (5 bases). The CDR3 loop spans 14 amino acids. Germline CDR1 and CDR2: SQVTM and ANQGSEA. V was cut by 6 bases and J by 0 bases, with 12 bases left in between. CDR3 coding DNA: TGCAGCGTAAGAAGCGGAAGCTCCTACAATGAGCAGTTCTTC. Translation: CSVRSGSSYNEQFF.

The rearrangement joins TRBV27 to TRBJ2-6, with 7 bases identical to TRBD1. Trimming took 1 base from V and 3 from J; bases not matched to a gene: 3. The CDR3 has 16 amino acids. Germline lookup yields CDR1 MNHEY and CDR2 SMNVEV (reference sequence). Here the CDR3 reads CASSLLGGGGANVLTF. Here the CDR3 DNA reads TGTGCCAGCAGTTTATTAGGGGGCGGTGGGGCCAACGTCCTGACTTTC.

The chain combines TRBV27 with TRBJ2-1; 8 nucleotides line up with TRBD2. The V segment lost 7 bases and the J segment 7 bases; nucleotides outside the gene matches: 6. The germline V gene has CDR1 MNHEY and CDR2 SMNVEV (reference sequence). The CDR3 extends over 13 amino acids. The CDR3 is CASNGLADNEQFF. CDR3 sequence (DNA): TGTGCCAGCAATGGACTAGCCGATAATGAGCAGTTCTTC.

The table lists this clone with a count of one. This rearrangement joins TRBV7-2 to TRBJ1-2; TRBD1 matches at 9 bases. With 5 bases clipped from V and 2 bases from J, the junction kept 3 bases outside the gene matches. This CDR3 has 14 residues. The V gene's germline CDR1 is SGHTA and CDR2 FQGNSA. Written as DNA, the CDR3 is TGTGCCAGCAGCCATGACAGGGGGAACTATGGCTACACCTTC. Amino acids: CASSHDRGNYGYTF.